This TCR beta chain was recorded in a study of OX40 agonist ivuxolimab in advanced cancers. Looking at the study overall: The dose-escalation group included hepatocellular carcinoma, melanoma, renal cell carcinoma and head and neck cancer.

TCRdb's copy holds only in-frame clones and misses some; the assay was immunoSEQ multiplex PCR. The table lists about 69,000 clones, roughly nine tenths of them singletons. With 0 bases clipped from V and 3 bases from J, the junction kept 5 bases outside the gene matches. Per germline, CDR1 MNHEY and CDR2 SMNVEV (reference sequence). CDR3 length: 17 amino acids. Specimen: CD4+ or CD8+ T cells sorted from blood, collected in a trial of the OX40 agonist ivuxolimab. This receptor was obtained from an adult with an advanced solid tumor such as melanoma, head and neck, liver or kidney cancer. The rearrangement joins TRBV27 to TRBJ1-2; 12 bases are shared with TRBD1. In DNA form, the CDR3 reads TGTGCCAGCAGTTTATCGGGACAGGGGGCTGGTGACTATGGCTACACCTTC. Amino acid sequence: CASSLSGQGAGDYGYTF.